This TCR beta chain was retrieved from a study of cytomegalovirus exposure and HLA in healthy donors. Whole-study results and caveats: Specificity for CMV antigens was confirmed in vitro for a few of the CMV-associated chains. DRB1 had the most TCR associations and HLA-C the fewest, a later analysis found, with rates varying by HLA locus.

Primers for the PCR totalled 60 Vbeta and 13 Jbeta. Data came from immunoSEQ multiplex PCR; TCRdb stores just in-frame clones and leaves some out. The table has approximately 160,000 clones, about 70% seen once; the top ten hold approximately 4.5%. The CDR3 has 14 residues. V gave up 5 bases and J gave up 7 bases; unmatched junction bases: 6. The V gene's germline CDR1 is SGHRS and CDR2 YFSETQ. For this clone: The antigen remains undetermined.

The chain is built from TRBV5-1 and TRBJ1-1; 12 bases are a match to TRBD1. Sequenced material: PBMCs. The sequence came from a woman between 18 and 29 years old in good health and CMV-seropositive. The CDR3 sequence is CASSRDRGRDEAFF. The DNA for the CDR3 is TGCGCCAGCAGTAGGGACAGGGGGCGCGATGAAGCTTTCTTT.